This T cell receptor beta chain comes out of a study of blood T cell dynamics during melanoma immunotherapy. As concerns this clone: The antigen remains undetermined.

Study-wide results and limits: Unlike progressors, later disease-control patients had W3 repertoires gaining clonality or diversity.

Using immunoSEQ multiplex PCR, the repertoire was profiled, and TCRdb retains in-frame clones only, with some absent. The repertoire holds some 20,000 clones, roughly 89% seen once, with roughly 1.2% in the top ten. The time point: pre-treatment baseline. Samples come from before therapy and from week 3 after the first blockade cycle. Germline loops: CDR1 SGDLS, CDR2 YYNGEE. Trimming left V 2 bases short and J 9 bases short, with 12 bases between. The CDR3 sequence is 13 residues long. The sample was blood, taken from a patient treated with checkpoint blockade. The clonotype was recovered from a human donor with melanoma. This chain joins TRBV9 and TRBJ1-5; a weak D match, TRBD1 (5 bases). For the CDR3, the DNA is TGTGCCAGCAGCGTCGAACCCCAGGGGCCCCAGCATTTT. It is translated as CASSVEPQGPQHF.